These T cell receptor beta chains were read from a single sample in a study of T-cell reconstitution after alpha-beta-depleted transplantation in children. In TCRdb, the PCR reads were re-called with MiXCR into one record per CDR3 protein. In the table there are 500,000 or so distinct CDR3 sequences, less than 35% of which are singletons. This specimen was PBMCs from the stem cell graft donor, taken from the stem cell graft. The receptors shown here come from a human donor who donated a stem cell graft to a child with aplastic anemia. The CDR3 runs from the conserved cysteine through the conserved F or W. A D gene is named only where the DNA matches it firmly. Clone size is given for some rows only: seen once, a few or many times, or a class if the clone is expanded.

clone size,D gene,J gene,V gene,CDR3 protein,CDR3 DNA
few,TRBD2,TRBJ2-3,TRBV6-1,CASTPGLHTDTQYF,TGTGCCAGCACCCCGGGACTACACACAGATACGCAGTATTTT
few,TRBD1,TRBJ1-1,TRBV5-5,CASSFGDRANTEAFF,TGTGCCAGCAGCTTCGGGGACAGGGCGAACACTGAAGCTTTCTTT
NA,NA,TRBJ1-1,TRBV20-1,CSARPRTVNTEAFF,TGCAGTGCTAGACCTCGGACCGTGAACACTGAAGCTTTCTTT
few,TRBD2,TRBJ2-1,TRBV6-2/TRBV6-3,CASSYRKGLLNNEQFF,TGTGCCAGCAGTTACCGAAAGGGACTACTTAACAATGAGCAGTTCTTC
NA,NA,TRBJ1-1,TRBV29-1,CSDTGPSNTEAFF,TGCAGCGATACCGGACCGTCGAACACTGAAGCTTTCTTT
few,TRBD2,TRBJ2-2,TRBV6-2/TRBV6-3,CASSPGTSGRTGELFF,TGTGCCAGCAGTCCCGGGACTAGCGGCCGCACCGGGGAGCTGTTTTTT
NA,TRBD1,TRBJ2-1,TRBV27,CASSFSTGGDNEQFF,TGTGCCAGCAGTTTCTCGACAGGGGGGGACAATGAGCAGTTCTTC
NA,NA,TRBJ1-1,TRBV27,CASSQNRVPNTEAFF,TGTGCCAGCAGCCAAAACAGGGTCCCGAACACTGAAGCTTTCTTT
NA,NA,TRBJ1-1,TRBV27,CASSLEGSTEAFF,TGTGCCAGCAGTTTAGAGGGTAGCACTGAAGCTTTCTTT
NA,TRBD2,TRBJ2-5,TRBV12-3/TRBV12-4,CASSFQAGLETQYF,TGTGCCAGCAGTTTCCAAGCGGGACTAGAGACCCAGTACTTC
few,TRBD1,TRBJ2-7,TRBV20-1,CSARDTGQGAPYEQYF,TGCAGTGCTAGAGACACCGGACAGGGGGCTCCCTACGAGCAGTACTTC
NA,TRBD1,TRBJ2-3,TRBV20-1,CGCYRGAVRADTQYF,TGCGGCTGTTACAGGGGAGCCGTCCGAGCGGATACGCAGTATTTT
NA,TRBD1,TRBJ1-1,TRBV11-2,CASSLATGRAFF,TGTGCCAGCAGCTTAGCGACAGGGCGGGCTTTCTTT
few,NA,TRBJ2-7,TRBV28,CASGAGRGFYEQYF,TGTGCCAGCGGCGCCGGCAGGGGTTTTTACGAGCAGTACTTC
NA,NA,TRBJ2-2,TRBV19,CASSKGGEGELFF,TGTGCCAGTAGTAAAGGGGGGGAAGGGGAGCTGTTTTTT
NA,TRBD1,TRBJ1-2,TRBV18,CASSAGQGGNYGYTF,TGTGCCAGCTCAGCAGGACAGGGGGGTAACTATGGCTACACCTTC
NA,TRBD1,TRBJ1-4,TRBV13,CASSSTGRATNEKLFF,TGTGCCAGCAGCTCGACAGGGAGGGCAACTAATGAAAAACTGTTTTTT
few,TRBD1,TRBJ1-2,TRBV19,CASSIGTGGAYGYTF,TGTGCCAGTAGTATCGGCACAGGGGGCGCGTATGGCTACACCTTC
NA,NA,TRBJ1-2,TRBV27,CASSLDPQSNYGYTF,TGTGCCAGCAGTCTAGACCCCCAAAGTAACTATGGCTACACCTTC
few,NA,TRBJ2-1,TRBV5-1,CASRGTSTNEQFF,TGCGCCAGCAGGGGGACTTCCACCAATGAGCAGTTCTTC
once,TRBD1,TRBJ1-2,TRBV11-1,CASSFSPGTGGSRYGYTF,TGTGCCAGCAGCTTCTCCCCCGGGACAGGGGGCTCCCGCTATGGCTACACCTTC
NA,NA,TRBJ1-3,TRBV9,CASSVSGGDGNTIYF,TGTGCCAGCAGCGTATCCGGGGGCGATGGAAACACCATATATTTT
few,NA,TRBJ2-1,TRBV21-1,CASSKDPTGGKNEQFF,TGTGCCAGCAGCAAAGACCCGACAGGGGGCAAGAATGAGCAGTTCTTC
many,NA,TRBJ1-2,TRBV4-3,CASSQGSAGNYGYTF,TGCGCCAGCAGCCAAGGGTCTGCAGGGAACTATGGCTACACCTTC
NA,TRBD1,TRBJ1-2,TRBV5-6,CASSQTGRGYTF,TGTGCCAGCAGTCAGACAGGGCGCGGCTACACCTTC
NA,NA,TRBJ1-3,TRBV7-2,CASSWGRPGNTIYF,TGTGCCAGCAGCTGGGGGCGACCTGGAAACACCATATATTTT
NA,TRBD1,TRBJ2-4,TRBV29-1,CSVDGTGIAKNIQYF,TGCAGCGTTGATGGGACAGGGATCGCCAAAAACATTCAGTACTTC
few,NA,TRBJ2-1,TRBV4-1,CASSQSRENEQFF,TGCGCCAGCAGCCAGTCGCGAGAGAATGAGCAGTTCTTC
NA,TRBD2,TRBJ2-5,TRBV7-8,CASSRPAGTSGQETQYF,TGTGCCAGCAGCCGGCCGGCCGGGACTAGCGGCCAAGAGACCCAGTACTTC
few,NA,TRBJ2-1,TRBV20-1,CSASEGYNEQFF,TGCAGTGCCTCGGAGGGGTACAATGAGCAGTTCTTC
NA,TRBD1,TRBJ1-5,TRBV20-1,CSAPDREGHSNQPQHF,TGCAGTGCTCCGGACAGGGAAGGTCATAGCAATCAGCCCCAGCATTTT
NA,NA,TRBJ2-3,TRBV20-1,CSASKGQRDTDTQYF,TGCAGTGCTAGTAAGGGACAGCGGGACACAGATACGCAGTATTTT
NA,TRBD1,TRBJ1-4,TRBV20-1,CSALGQGNEKLFF,TGCAGTGCTTTGGGACAGGGGAATGAAAAACTGTTTTTT
NA,NA,TRBJ2-1,TRBV20-1,CSASEPGEPGFF,TGCAGTGCCTCTGAACCCGGGGAACCGGGGTTCTTC
few,NA,TRBJ2-1,TRBV14,CASSQELVNEQFF,TGTGCCAGCAGCCAAGAGCTGGTCAATGAGCAGTTCTTC
NA,NA,TRBJ2-5,TRBV29-1,CSVEQFQETQYF,TGCAGCGTTGAGCAGTTCCAAGAGACCCAGTACTTC
few,NA,TRBJ2-3,TRBV20-1,CSARDWAGSSTDTQYF,TGCAGTGCTAGAGATTGGGCGGGTTCTAGCACAGATACGCAGTATTTT
NA,TRBD1,TRBJ1-2,TRBV5-1,CASSFQVDRADYGYTF,TGCGCCAGCAGCTTTCAGGTGGACAGGGCGGACTATGGCTACACCTTC
NA,TRBD1,TRBJ2-1,TRBV27,CASSLLARQGAIGNEQFF,TGTGCCAGCAGTTTGCTCGCGAGACAGGGGGCTATCGGCAATGAGCAGTTCTTC
NA,NA,TRBJ2-1,TRBV3-1,CASSHSPYRGNEQFF,TGTGCCAGCAGCCATTCGCCCTACCGGGGGAATGAGCAGTTCTTC
NA,TRBD1,TRBJ1-3,TRBV7-2,CASSLNAQGAGNTIYF,TGTGCCAGCAGCCTTAATGCACAGGGGGCCGGAAACACCATATATTTT
NA,NA,TRBJ2-3,TRBV12-3/TRBV12-4,CASSAQSPLAASTDTQYF,TGTGCCAGCAGTGCCCAGTCACCATTAGCGGCTAGCACAGATACGCAGTATTTT
NA,NA,TRBJ2-1,TRBV29-1,CSVRGLTTYNEQFF,TGCAGCGTTAGAGGTCTTACGACCTACAATGAGCAGTTCTTC
NA,NA,TRBJ2-5,TRBV5-4,CASSPDRNQETQYF,TGTGCCAGCAGCCCAGACAGAAATCAAGAGACCCAGTACTTC
few,TRBD1,TRBJ2-1,TRBV20-1,CSARGDSPYNEQFF,TGCAGTGCTAGAGGGGACAGCCCCTACAATGAGCAGTTCTTC
few,NA,TRBJ2-1,TRBV7-8,CASSLDSGEQFF,TGTGCCAGCAGCTTAGACAGCGGTGAGCAGTTCTTC
few,TRBD2,TRBJ2-1,TRBV12-3/TRBV12-4,CASSSSGKPHNEQFF,TGTGCCAGCAGTTCTAGCGGCAAGCCGCACAATGAGCAGTTCTTC
few,TRBD2,TRBJ2-3,TRBV30,CAQSHSRTSGRPSTDTQYF,TGTGCCCAGTCCCACTCCCGGACTAGCGGGAGGCCTAGCACAGATACGCAGTATTTT
NA,TRBD2,TRBJ2-1,TRBV19,CASSSRLGLAVYEQFF,TGTGCCAGTAGTAGCCGGCTAGGACTAGCGGTATATGAGCAGTTCTTC
NA,NA,TRBJ2-7,TRBV10-3,CAISESRTTTYEQYF,TGTGCCATCAGTGAGAGCCGGACCACTACCTACGAGCAGTACTTC
few,TRBD1,TRBJ1-1,TRBV18,CASSPSGTGTNTEAFF,TGTGCCAGCTCACCATCCGGGACAGGCACGAACACTGAAGCTTTCTTT
NA,NA,TRBJ2-1,TRBV7-2,CASSLGQSNEQFF,TGTGCCAGCAGCTTAGGGCAGTCCAATGAGCAGTTCTTC
once,TRBD1,TRBJ1-4,TRBV6-1,CASRSGQGREKLFF,TGTGCCAGCAGGTCGGGACAGGGGCGTGAAAAACTGTTTTTT
NA,NA,TRBJ1-5,TRBV28,CASREDGRNQPQHF,TGTGCCAGCAGGGAAGATGGGCGCAATCAGCCCCAGCATTTT
NA,NA,TRBJ2-1,TRBV11-2,CASSLDSGLRLYNEQFF,TGTGCCAGCAGCTTAGATTCAGGCCTGAGGTTATACAATGAGCAGTTCTTC
NA,TRBD2,TRBJ2-1,TRBV2,CASWGGLTSGYYNEQFF,TGTGCCAGCTGGGGCGGTCTAACTAGCGGATACTACAATGAGCAGTTCTTC
NA,NA,TRBJ1-4,TRBV6-1,CASSRDGTNEKLFF,TGTGCCAGCAGTCGGGACGGAACTAATGAAAAACTGTTTTTT
NA,NA,TRBJ1-1,TRBV7-9,CASSRYGANTEAFF,TGTGCCAGCAGTCGATACGGTGCGAACACTGAAGCTTTCTTT
few,NA,TRBJ2-1,TRBV29-1,CSVGDGGSYNEQFF,TGCAGCGTTGGAGACGGCGGATCCTACAATGAGCAGTTCTTC
NA,NA,TRBJ1-5,TRBV20-1,CSANPRINQPQHF,TGCAGTGCCAATCCCAGGATAAATCAGCCCCAGCATTTT